This T cell receptor beta chain is drawn from a study of blood T cell repertoires in COVID-19. Study at large: There were acute and convalescent COVID-19 samples, and they came from the United States, Italy and Spain. The analysed material was cDNA or gDNA that came from T cells, B-cell-depleted T cells, or PBMCs.

Under the authors' procedure: By means of reference gene primer amplification, nucleated cell counts were estimated. TCRdb keeps only in-frame clones here, not all; method: immunoSEQ multiplex PCR. That table is the source of V, J and clone size, and D and trimming were worked out from the DNA. The table lists some 150,000 clones, 65% to 90% of them singletons, with roughly 9% in the top ten. V lost 6 bases, J lost 6 bases, and 9 bases stayed unmatched. The CDR3 covers 15 residues. Germline V gene sequence: CDR1 SNHLY, CDR2 FYNNEI. V usage is TRBV2 and J usage is TRBJ1-5, with TRBD1 matching 9 bases. The sample comprised peripheral blood. The receptor was derived from a woman aged 55-70 years with active or convalescent COVID-19. The CDR3 is CASRPGQGSSQPQHF. Here the CDR3 DNA reads TGTGCCAGCAGGCCGGGACAGGGATCGAGTCAGCCCCAGCATTTT.